This section outlines one T cell receptor (beta chain) sequence together with its context. The data derive from a study of OX40 agonist ivuxolimab in advanced cancers. At the level of the study: Cancers in dose escalation were hepatocellular, melanoma, renal cell and head and neck.

Germline V gene lookup returns CDR1 SGHDN and CDR2 FVKESK. The CDR3 covers 14 residues. The V end was cut by 1 base, the J end by 5 bases, with 12 bases between. Sequenced by immunoSEQ multiplex PCR; TCRdb stores in-frame clones only, minus some. Among about 38,000 clones listed, 80% to 85% were seen once. V gene TRBV14 combines with J gene TRBJ2-7; TRBD2 is a possible D gene (5 bases). Material: CD4+ or CD8+ T cells sorted from blood, obtained in a trial of the OX40 agonist ivuxolimab. This TCR derives from an adult with an advanced solid tumor such as melanoma, head and neck, liver or kidney cancer. The CDR3 bases are TGTGCCAGCAGCCAAGCGCGCTGGGGAGACGAGCAGTACTTC. Its translation: CASSQARWGDEQYF.